These 29 T cell receptor beta chains originate from one sample sequenced in a study of T cells after yellow fever vaccination. Each CDR3 protein gets one entry after TCRdb re-called the 5' RACE reads with MiXCR. The table shows 60,000 to 95,000 distinct CDR3 sequences, with about 7.2% occurring only once. The starting material was CD8+ T cells sorted from PBMCs, obtained 10 to 11 days after the first yellow fever vaccination. The receptors derive from a man aged 18 to 35 who received the YFV17D yellow fever vaccine.

This clonotype was counted at least ten times. V gene TRBV11-2 combines with J gene TRBJ2-5; D gene uncertain. With 2 bases removed from V and 3 bases from J, the gap between germline ends came to 10 bases. This CDR3 region has 14 residues. Germline V lookup: CDR1 SGHAT, CDR2 FQNNGV. CDR3 sequence (DNA): TGTGCCAGCAGCTTACCGGCAAGGGAAGAGACCCAGTACTTC. Its translation is CASSLPAREETQYF.

Ten or more counts support this clonotype. The V and J genes are TRBV4-2 and TRBJ1-1; tentatively, D is TRBD1 (5 bases). This CDR3 contains 15 residues. Looked up from germline, CDR1 is LGHNA and CDR2 is YNFKEQ. V shed 0 bases and J shed 1 base, with 9 bases lying between them. The CDR3 coding sequence is TGTGCCAGCAGCCAAGATTTTAGGGGGAACACTGAAGCTTTCTTT. This encodes CASSQDFRGNTEAFF.

This clonotype was observed at least ten times. The chain has TRBV4-1 and TRBJ2-2; D gene ambiguous. Per the germline V gene, CDR1 is MGHRA and CDR2 is YSYEKL. This CDR3 contains 12 residues. V was shortened by 1 base and J by 7 bases, with 4 bases between the two germline ends. The CDR3, as DNA: TGCGCCAGCAGCCAAGGGGTCGGGGAGCTGTTTTTT. It translates to CASSQGVGELFF.

This clonotype was seen at least ten times. The rearrangement links TRBV10-1 to TRBJ2-5; no clear D gene. This CDR3 comprises 13 residues. Deletions cut 2 bases from V and 0 bases from J, with 4 bases between. Looked up from germline, CDR1 is WNHNN and CDR2 is SYGVQD (reference sequence). CDR3 protein: CASSEQYQETQYF. For the CDR3, the DNA is TGCGCCAGCAGTGAGCAGTACCAAGAGACCCAGTACTTC.

This clonotype occurred many times. The chain employs TRBV7-6 and TRBJ1-5, with D possibly matching TRBD1 (5 bases). The CDR3 length is 15 residues. V was pared by 2 bases and J by 1 base, with 9 bases between. CDR1 is SGHVS, CDR2 FNYEAQ, per germline. In nucleotides, the CDR3 is TGTGCCAGCAGCTTACTGGAGGGGAGCAATCAGCCCCAGCATTTT. It specifies CASSLLEGSNQPQHF.

This clonotype was recorded at least ten times. V gene TRBV5-5 combines with J gene TRBJ2-3; D unresolved. Germline values: CDR1 SGHKS, CDR2 YYEKEE (reference sequence). This CDR3 has 12 amino acids. Trimming removed 3 bases at V and 2 bases at J, with 4 bases between. The CDR3 region has the DNA TGTGCCAGCAGCTCGCACACAGATACGCAGTATTTT. It encodes CASSSHTDTQYF.

This clonotype has only a few counts. The V call is TRBV11-2, the J call TRBJ1-4; D possibly corresponds to TRBD1 (5 bases). Between the trimmed V and J ends, which lost 5 bases and 2 bases, there was a span of 18 bases. This CDR3 is 17 amino acids long. In germline, CDR1 is SGHAT, CDR2 FQNNGV. This CDR3 is CASSPRWLRETNEKLFF. CDR3 nucleotide sequence: TGTGCCAGCAGCCCCAGGTGGCTCAGGGAGACTAATGAAAAACTGTTTTTT.

This clonotype has a count of ten or more. The V gene is TRBV4-1, the J gene TRBJ1-5; the match to TRBD1 covers 7 bases. Unmatched junction bases numbered 7, after V lost 4 bases and J lost 4 bases. This CDR3 is built from 15 residues. Germline CDR1 is MGHRA and CDR2 is YSYEKL. The CDR3 nucleotides read TGCGCCAGCAGCCCCAGGGGACAGTCTAATCAGCCCCAGCATTTT. It codes for CASSPRGQSNQPQHF.

This clonotype appeared a few times. The chain combines TRBV4-3 with TRBJ2-3; D gene ambiguous. In germline, CDR1 is LGHNA, CDR2 YSLEER. This CDR3 is 15 amino acids long. V lost 0 bases, J lost 4 bases, and 11 bases lay in between. The CDR3: CASSQEERTADTQYF. Written as DNA, the CDR3 is TGCGCCAGCAGCCAAGAGGAAAGGACCGCAGATACGCAGTATTTT.

In its sample, this clonotype was seen a few times. The chain uses TRBV27 and TRBJ2-1; D remains unclear. V was trimmed by 6 bases and J by 1 base, leaving 10 bases between them. There are 14 residues in the CDR3. CDR1 is MNHEY, CDR2 SMNVEV, per germline (reference sequence). CDR3 sequence reads: CASSARISYNEQFF. The CDR3 coding sequence is TGTGCCAGCAGCGCCCGCATTTCCTACAATGAGCAGTTCTTC.

Ten or more counts support this clonotype. The chain combines TRBV3-1 with TRBJ2-7; either TRBD1 or TRBD2 may fit D (5 bases each). V was trimmed by 0 bases and J by 3 bases, leaving 15 bases between them. There are 16 residues in the CDR3. Germline-derived CDR1 and CDR2 are LGHDT and YNNKEL (reference sequence). As DNA, the CDR3 is TGTGCCAGCAGCCAAGACTACCGGGACGGGTTCTACGAGCAGTACGTC. As protein: CASSQDYRDGFYEQYV.

Sample share makes this clonotype medium-sized (0.01 to 0.1%). The chain links TRBV20-1 to TRBJ1-2; 7 nucleotides line up with TRBD1. The germline gives CDR1 DFQATT, CDR2 SNEGSKA (reference sequence). The CDR3 extends over 13 amino acids. V lost 5 bases to trimming and J lost 2 bases; unmatched junction nucleotides: 5. CDR3 DNA: TGCAGTGCTTCCAAGGACAGGAACTATGGCTACACCTTC. It codes for CSASKDRNYGYTF.

This clonotype turned up a few times. Here the CDR3 DNA reads TGTGCCAGCAGTGAAATACCGGGCAGGGCAGGCGCAGATACGCAGTATTTT. As protein: CASSEIPGRAGADTQYF. This chain uses TRBV2 with TRBJ2-3; D possibly corresponds to TRBD1 (5 bases). The length of the CDR3 is 17 residues. Germline CDR1 SNHLY, CDR2 FYNNEI. With 2 bases removed from V and 4 bases from J, the gap between germline ends came to 19 bases. Full variable domain (missing parts from reference TRBV2 and TRBJ2-3): EPEVTQTPSHQVTQMGQEVILRCVPISNHLYFYWYRQILGQKVEFLVSFYNNEISEKSEIFDDQFSVERPDGSNFTLKIRSTKLEDSAMYFCASSEIPGRAGADTQYFGPGTRLTVL.

This clonotype was observed at least ten times. V and J are TRBV6-1 and TRBJ2-2; D is uncertain. Germline CDR1 MNHNS, CDR2 SASEGT. This CDR3 comprises 13 residues. Between the trimmed V and J ends, which lost 5 bases and 6 bases, there was a span of 10 bases. The CDR3 DNA is TGTGCCAGCAGTCGTGACCTTTCCGGGGAGCTGTTTTTT. Its translation: CASSRDLSGELFF.

This clonotype was found many times. The chain has TRBV4-1 and TRBJ2-7; a weak D match, TRBD2 (7 bases). Germline CDR1 and CDR2: MGHRA and YSYEKL. The CDR3 has 14 residues. Trimming shortened V by 5 bases and J by 4 bases, and 15 bases separated the two germline ends. In nucleotides, the CDR3 is TGCGCCAGCAGCTACCGTGAGGGGGGGTACGAGCAGTACGTC. This codes for CASSYREGGYEQYV.

This clonotype has a handful of counts. The V and J genes are TRBV6-5 and TRBJ2-5; D is unresolved. The CDR3 spans 15 residues. Trimming cost V 0 bases and J 0 bases, with 8 bases left between them. From germline, CDR1 is MNHEY and CDR2 SVGAGI. As DNA, the CDR3 is TGTGCCAGCAGTTACTCGAGTGGGAACCAAGAGACCCAGTACTTC. As protein: CASSYSSGNQETQYF.

This clonotype was seen a few times. The gene calls are TRBV15 and TRBJ2-5; no firm D call. Trimming shortened V by 2 bases and J by 0 bases, and 10 bases separated the two germline ends. The CDR3 loop spans 15 amino acids. The germline V gene has CDR1 LNHNV and CDR2 YYDKDF (reference sequence). This CDR3 reads CATSRSPQNQETQYF. The CDR3 DNA sequence: TGTGCCACCAGCAGAAGTCCGCAGAACCAAGAGACCCAGTACTTC.

The sample holds many counts of this clonotype. The rearrangement links TRBV15 to TRBJ2-5, with TRBD1 matching over 8 bases. Germline V CDR1 and CDR2: LNHNV, YYDKDF (reference sequence). After removal of 3 bases from V and 4 bases from J, the junction contained 10 bases not matched to a gene. This CDR3 contains 16 residues. This CDR3 reads CATSSPGGRDPETQYF. DNA of the CDR3: TGTGCCACCAGCAGTCCAGGGGGCAGGGATCCAGAGACCCAGTACTTC.

This clonotype was picked up many times. V and J are TRBV4-2 and TRBJ2-7; D gene unclear. This CDR3 has 17 residues. CDR1 LGHNA and CDR2 YNFKEQ come from the germline V gene. Trimming took 1 base from V and 4 from J, leaving 20 bases between them. The DNA for the CDR3 is TGTGCCAGCAGCCAAGTTTTAATTTCCGAACTTCCTTACGAGCAGTACTTC. It yields the protein CASSQVLISELPYEQYF.

At least ten counts were recorded for this clonotype. V gene TRBV5-1 combines with J gene TRBJ2-2; D not certain. Per the germline V gene, CDR1 is SGHRS and CDR2 is YFSETQ. V lost 0 bases, J lost 5 bases, and 17 bases lay in between. This CDR3 has 17 residues. The CDR3 DNA follows: TGCGCCAGCAGCTTGGCCGGGTGGGCCGTGTCGACCGGGGAGCTGTTTTTT. It yields the protein CASSLAGWAVSTGELFF.

This clonotype was found many times. This CDR3 reads CASSRRIGEQFF. The DNA of the CDR3 is TGTGCCAGCAGCAGACGGATTGGGGAGCAGTTCTTC. The rearrangement joins TRBV21-1 to TRBJ2-1. TRBV21-1 is labeled a pseudogene. This CDR3 has 12 amino acids.

The table lists this clonotype with a few counts. The rearrangement uses TRBV6-2 or TRBV6-3 and TRBJ2-7; D may correspond to TRBD1 or TRBD2 (5 bases each). The V gene lost 4 bases and the J gene lost 7 bases, with 17 bases spanning the gap. Germline loops: CDR1 MNHEY, CDR2 SVGEGT. The CDR3 loop spans 14 amino acids. The CDR3 loop reads CASSWGSEVEEQYV. For the CDR3, the DNA is TGTGCCAGCAGTTGGGGGTCTGAGGTGGAAGAGCAGTACGTC.

V is TRBV7-8 and J is TRBJ2-7, with 13 bases fitting TRBD2. Germline assignment: CDR1 SGHVS and CDR2 FQNEAQ. This CDR3 is 16 amino acids long. V trimming: 5 bases; J trimming: 4 bases; junction bases outside the gene matches: 8. Here the CDR3 DNA reads TGTGCCAGCAGCGCAACTAGCGGGGGGGCGTCATACGAGCAGTACTTC. Translation gives CASSATSGGASYEQYF.

This clonotype appeared many times. The chain employs TRBV27 and TRBJ2-3; a weak D match, TRBD1 (5 bases). The germline V and J ends were trimmed by 0 bases and 5 bases, with 18 bases remaining between them. Germline values: CDR1 MNHEY, CDR2 SMNVEV (reference sequence). The CDR3 is 17 amino acids. The CDR3 nucleotides are TGTGCCAGCAGTTTATCGGCCGCAGCACAAAGGGGAGATACGCAGTATTTT. Translated, it gives CASSLSAAAQRGDTQYF.

The CDR3 nucleotides are TGTGCCAGCAGCTTAGCGCGGGGGCAGGGGCTTTTTTCGGACTATGGCTACACCTTC. This translates into CASSLARGQGLFSDYGYTF. This chain links TRBV11-1 with TRBJ1-2, with a weak D call TRBD1 (6 bases). V was pared by 0 bases and J by 3 bases, with 23 bases between. CDR1 and CDR2 from the germline V gene are SGHAT and FQDESV (reference sequence). The CDR3 runs 19 residues.

This clonotype occurred many times. V and J are TRBV28 and TRBJ2-2, with a weak D call TRBD1 (5 bases). Germline assignment: CDR1 MDHEN and CDR2 SYDVKM. The CDR3 length is 13 residues. The ends were cut back, 7 bases at V and 7 bases at J, with 13 bases in the middle. Here the CDR3 reads CASIGQGHGELFF. The CDR3 nucleotides read TGTGCCAGCATAGGGCAGGGTCACGGGGAGCTGTTTTTT.

This clonotype showed up just a few times. This chain joins TRBV4-3 and TRBJ1-4; possibly TRBD1 for D (6 bases). Trimming took 3 bases from V and 9 from J, leaving 17 bases between them. Germline CDR1 reads LGHNA; CDR2 reads YSLEER. The CDR3 length is 15 residues. CDR3 loop: CASSQDGGAKQKLFF. CDR3 nucleotide sequence: TGCGCCAGCAGCCAGGACGGGGGCGCAAAGCAAAAACTGTTTTTT.

This chain connects TRBV12-3 or TRBV12-4 to TRBJ2-2; possible D gene TRBD1, 6 bases. Trimming removed 3 bases from V and 7 bases from J, with 9 bases in between. This CDR3 region has 13 residues. CDR3 sequence: CASSFGRGGELFF. CDR3 nucleotide sequence: TGTGCCAGCAGTTTCGGCAGGGGCGGGGAGCTGTTTTTT.

This clonotype has a handful of counts. Here the CDR3 reads CASSLARRVNEQFF. CDR3 in DNA: TGTGCCAGCAGCTTAGCTAGGCGGGTCAATGAGCAGTTCTTC. The chain has TRBV11-1 and TRBJ2-1; D perhaps matches TRBD2 (5 bases). The germline V and J ends were trimmed by 0 bases and 6 bases, with 9 bases remaining between them. The germline V gene encodes CDR1 SGHAT and CDR2 FQDESV (reference sequence). The CDR3 length is 14 residues.